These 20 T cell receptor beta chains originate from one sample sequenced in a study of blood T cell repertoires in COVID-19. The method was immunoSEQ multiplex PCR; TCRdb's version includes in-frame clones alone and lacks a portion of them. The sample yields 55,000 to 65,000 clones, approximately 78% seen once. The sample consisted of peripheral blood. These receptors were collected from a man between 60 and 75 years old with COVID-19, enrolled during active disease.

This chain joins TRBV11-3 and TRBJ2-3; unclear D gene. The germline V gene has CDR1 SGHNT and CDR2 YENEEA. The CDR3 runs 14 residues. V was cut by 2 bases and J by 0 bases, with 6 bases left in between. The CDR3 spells CASSLTTSTDTQYF. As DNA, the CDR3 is TGTGCCAGCAGCTTAACCACTAGCACAGATACGCAGTATTTT.

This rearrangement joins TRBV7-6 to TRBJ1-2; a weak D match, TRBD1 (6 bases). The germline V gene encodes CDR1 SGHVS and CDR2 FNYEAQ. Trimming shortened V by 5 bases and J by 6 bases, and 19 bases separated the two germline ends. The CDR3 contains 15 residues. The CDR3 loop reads CASSPKQGAEDGYTF. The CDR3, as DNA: TGTGCCAGCAGCCCAAAACAGGGCGCAGAAGATGGCTACACCTTC.

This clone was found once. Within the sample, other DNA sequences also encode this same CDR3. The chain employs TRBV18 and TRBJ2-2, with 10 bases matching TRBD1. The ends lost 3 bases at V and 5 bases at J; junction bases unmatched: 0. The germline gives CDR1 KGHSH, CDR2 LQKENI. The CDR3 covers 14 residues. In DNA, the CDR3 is TGTGCCAGCTCACCGGGACAGGGGACCGGGGAGCTGTTTTTT. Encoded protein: CASSPGQGTGELFF.

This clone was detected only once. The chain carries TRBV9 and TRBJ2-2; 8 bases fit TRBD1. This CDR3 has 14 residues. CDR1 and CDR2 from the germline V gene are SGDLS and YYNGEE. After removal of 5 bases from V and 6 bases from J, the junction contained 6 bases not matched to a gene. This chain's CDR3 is CASSPDRDAGELFF. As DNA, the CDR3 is TGTGCCAGCAGTCCGGACAGGGACGCCGGGGAGCTGTTTTTT.

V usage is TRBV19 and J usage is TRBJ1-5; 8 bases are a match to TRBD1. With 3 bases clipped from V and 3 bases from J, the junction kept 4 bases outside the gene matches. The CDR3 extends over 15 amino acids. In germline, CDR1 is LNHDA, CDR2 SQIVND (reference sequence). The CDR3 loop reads CASSMEGQVNQPQHF. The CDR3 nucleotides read TGTGCCAGTAGTATGGAGGGACAGGTCAATCAGCCCCAGCATTTT.

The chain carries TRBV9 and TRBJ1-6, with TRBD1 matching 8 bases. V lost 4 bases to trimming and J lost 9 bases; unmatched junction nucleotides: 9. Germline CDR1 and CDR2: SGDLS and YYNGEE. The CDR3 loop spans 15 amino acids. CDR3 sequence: CASSIEDRAGSPLHF. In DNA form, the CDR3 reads TGTGCCAGCAGCATCGAGGACAGGGCAGGTTCACCCCTCCACTTT.

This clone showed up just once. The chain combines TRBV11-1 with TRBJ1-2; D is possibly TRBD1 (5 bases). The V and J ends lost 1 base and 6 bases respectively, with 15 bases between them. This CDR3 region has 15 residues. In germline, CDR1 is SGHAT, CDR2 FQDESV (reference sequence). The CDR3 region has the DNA TGTGCCAGCAGCTTAGGAAGGGCAGGGCGCAATGGCTACACCTTC. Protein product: CASSLGRAGRNGYTF.

This CDR3 reads CASSHYGGAGANVLTF. The CDR3 bases are TGCGCCAGCAGCCACTACGGGGGGGCTGGGGCCAACGTCCTGACTTTC. V gene TRBV4-3 combines with J gene TRBJ2-6; the match to TRBD2 covers 8 bases. V lost 3 bases and J lost 2; bases outside the gene matches: 3. CDR1 is LGHNA and CDR2 is YSLEER in the germline V gene. This CDR3 is 16 amino acids long.

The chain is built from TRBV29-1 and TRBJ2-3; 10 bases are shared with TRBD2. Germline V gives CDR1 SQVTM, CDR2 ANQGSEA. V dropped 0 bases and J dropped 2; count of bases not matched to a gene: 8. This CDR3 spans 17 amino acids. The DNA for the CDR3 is TGCAGCGTTGAAGATAGGACACTAGCGGGACTCACAGATACGCAGTATTTT. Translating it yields CSVEDRTLAGLTDTQYF.

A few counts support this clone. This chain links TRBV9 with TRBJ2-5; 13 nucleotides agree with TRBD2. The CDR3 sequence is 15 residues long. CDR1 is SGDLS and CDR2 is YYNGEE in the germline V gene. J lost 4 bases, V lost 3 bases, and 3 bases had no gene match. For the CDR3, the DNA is TGTGCCAGCAGCGGTGGACTAGCGGGAGTAGAGACCCAGTACTTC. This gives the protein CASSGGLAGVETQYF.

This CDR3 reads CASSSGLAGITDTQYF. The DNA of the CDR3 is TGTGCCAGCAGCTCCGGACTAGCGGGGATCACAGATACGCAGTATTTT. J is TRBJ2-3 and V is TRBV7-2; 12 nucleotides line up with TRBD2. The CDR3 is 16 residues long. CDR1 is SGHTA, CDR2 FQGNSA, per germline. V lost 4 bases to trimming and J lost 2 bases; unmatched junction nucleotides: 4.

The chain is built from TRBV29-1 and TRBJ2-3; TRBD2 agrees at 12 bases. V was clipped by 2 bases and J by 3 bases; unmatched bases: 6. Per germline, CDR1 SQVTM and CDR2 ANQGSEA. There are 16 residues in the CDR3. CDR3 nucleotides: TGCAGCGTTGAAAGGCTAGCGGGAGGGCCGACAGATACGCAGTATTTT. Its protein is CSVERLAGGPTDTQYF.

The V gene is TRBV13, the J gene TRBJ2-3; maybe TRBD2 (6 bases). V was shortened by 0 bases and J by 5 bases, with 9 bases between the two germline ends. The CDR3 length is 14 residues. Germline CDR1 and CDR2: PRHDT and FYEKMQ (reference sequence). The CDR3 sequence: CASSLGAGLDTQYF. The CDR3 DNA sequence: TGTGCCAGCAGCTTAGGAGCGGGCTTAGATACGCAGTATTTT.

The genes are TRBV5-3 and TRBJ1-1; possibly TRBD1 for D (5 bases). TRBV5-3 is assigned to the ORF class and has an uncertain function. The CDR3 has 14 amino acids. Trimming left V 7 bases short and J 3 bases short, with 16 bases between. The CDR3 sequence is CARGGTPRDTEAFF. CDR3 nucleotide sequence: TGTGCCAGAGGGGGGACTCCCCGGGACACTGAAGCTTTCTTT.

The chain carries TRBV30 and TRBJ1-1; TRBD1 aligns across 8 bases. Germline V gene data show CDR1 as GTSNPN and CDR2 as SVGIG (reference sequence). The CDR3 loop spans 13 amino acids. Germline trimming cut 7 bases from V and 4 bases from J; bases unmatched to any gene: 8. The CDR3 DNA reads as TGTGCCTTGACCACAGGGGGTCCCACTGAAGCTTTCTTT. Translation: CALTTGGPTEAFF.

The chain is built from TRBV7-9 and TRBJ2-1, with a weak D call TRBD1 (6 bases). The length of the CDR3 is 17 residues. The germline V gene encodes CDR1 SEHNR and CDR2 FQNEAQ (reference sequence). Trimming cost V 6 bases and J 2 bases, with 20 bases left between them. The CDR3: CASSVTPGARTYNEQFF. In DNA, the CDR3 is TGTGCCAGCAGTGTTACCCCAGGGGCCCGAACCTACAATGAGCAGTTCTTC.

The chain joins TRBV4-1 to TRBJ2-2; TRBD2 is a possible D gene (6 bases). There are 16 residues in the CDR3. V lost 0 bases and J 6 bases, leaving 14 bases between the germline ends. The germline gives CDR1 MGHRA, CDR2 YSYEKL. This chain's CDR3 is CASSQDGGGTPGELFF. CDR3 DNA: TGCGCCAGCAGCCAAGACGGGGGAGGCACACCCGGGGAGCTGTTTTTT.

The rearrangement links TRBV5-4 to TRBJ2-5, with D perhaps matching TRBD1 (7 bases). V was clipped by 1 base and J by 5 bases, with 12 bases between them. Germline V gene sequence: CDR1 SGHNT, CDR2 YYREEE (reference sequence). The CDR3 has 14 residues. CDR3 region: CASSLQGGQETQYF. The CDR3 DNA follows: TGTGCCAGCAGCTTGCAGGGGGGACAGGAGACCCAGTACTTC.

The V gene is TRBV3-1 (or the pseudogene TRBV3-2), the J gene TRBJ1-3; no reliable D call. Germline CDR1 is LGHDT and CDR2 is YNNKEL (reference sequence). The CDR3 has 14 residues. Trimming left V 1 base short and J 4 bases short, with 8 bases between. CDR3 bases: TGTGCCAGCAGCCAAGTTACGGTGGGAAACACCATATATTTT. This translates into CASSQVTVGNTIYF.

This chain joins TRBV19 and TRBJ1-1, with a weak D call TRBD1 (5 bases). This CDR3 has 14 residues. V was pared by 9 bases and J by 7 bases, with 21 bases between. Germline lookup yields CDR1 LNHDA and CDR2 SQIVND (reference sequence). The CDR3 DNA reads TGTGCCAGCGAAAGGGAAGGCTTTCAGGGTGAAGCTTTCTTT. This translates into CASEREGFQGEAFF.